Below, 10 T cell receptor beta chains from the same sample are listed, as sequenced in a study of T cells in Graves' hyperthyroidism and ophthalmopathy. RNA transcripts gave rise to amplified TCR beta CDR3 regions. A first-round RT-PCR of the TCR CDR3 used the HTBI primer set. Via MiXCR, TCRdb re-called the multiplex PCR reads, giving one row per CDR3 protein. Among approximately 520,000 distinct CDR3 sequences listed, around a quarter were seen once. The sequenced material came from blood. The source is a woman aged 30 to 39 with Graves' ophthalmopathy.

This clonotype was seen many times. The chain's CDR3 is CASRPTLRETQYF. The CDR3, as DNA: TGTGCCAGCAGACCTACCCTTCGGGAGACCCAGTACTTC. The V call is TRBV6-2 or TRBV6-3, the J call TRBJ2-5; D unclear. The length of the CDR3 is 13 residues. In germline, CDR1 is MNHEY, CDR2 SVGEGT. With 6 bases removed from V and 5 bases from J, the gap between germline ends came to 13 bases.

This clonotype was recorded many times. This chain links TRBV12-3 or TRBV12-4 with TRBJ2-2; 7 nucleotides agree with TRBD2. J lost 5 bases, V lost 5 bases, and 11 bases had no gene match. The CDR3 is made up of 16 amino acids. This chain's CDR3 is CASSPGTGRNTGELFF. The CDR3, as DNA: TGTGCCAGCAGTCCCGGGACCGGGAGGAATACCGGGGAGCTGTTTTTT.

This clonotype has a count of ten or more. The DNA of the CDR3 is TGTGCCAGCTCGACCAAAGGGGACGTTAATTATGGCTACACCTTC. Translated, it gives CASSTKGDVNYGYTF. This chain joins TRBV18 and TRBJ1-2; the D gene is possibly TRBD1 (5 bases). The CDR3 extends over 15 amino acids. Germline V lookup: CDR1 KGHSH, CDR2 LQKENI. Deletions cut 6 bases from V and 5 bases from J, with 19 bases between.

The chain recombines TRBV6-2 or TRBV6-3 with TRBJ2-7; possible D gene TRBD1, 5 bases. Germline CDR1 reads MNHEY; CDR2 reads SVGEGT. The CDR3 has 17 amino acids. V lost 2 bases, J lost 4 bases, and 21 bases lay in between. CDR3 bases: TGTGCCAGCAGTTACCCTACGACCAGGGTAATAAGGTACGAGCAGTACTTC. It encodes CASSYPTTRVIRYEQYF.

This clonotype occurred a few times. The CDR3, as DNA: TGTGCCAGCAGCCGAGGGGTGAGGGCTGAAGCTTTCTTT. Protein sequence: CASSRGVRAEAFF. This sequence joins TRBV12-3 or TRBV12-4 and TRBJ1-1; tentatively, D is TRBD1 (5 bases). The CDR3 covers 13 residues. V lost 6 bases and J 6 bases, leaving 14 bases between the germline ends.

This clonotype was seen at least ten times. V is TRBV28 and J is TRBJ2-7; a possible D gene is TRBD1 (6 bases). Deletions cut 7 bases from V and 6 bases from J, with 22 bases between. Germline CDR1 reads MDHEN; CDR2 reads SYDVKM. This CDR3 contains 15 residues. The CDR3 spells CASITPTTGIGEQYF. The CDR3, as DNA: TGTGCCAGCATTACACCTACGACAGGCATTGGCGAGCAGTACTTC.

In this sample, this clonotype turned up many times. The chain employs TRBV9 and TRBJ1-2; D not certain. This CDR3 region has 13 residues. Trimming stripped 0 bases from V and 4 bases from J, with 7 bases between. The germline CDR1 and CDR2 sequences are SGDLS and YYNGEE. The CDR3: CASSVVDGYGYTF. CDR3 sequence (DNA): TGTGCCAGCAGCGTAGTGGACGGCTATGGCTACACCTTC.

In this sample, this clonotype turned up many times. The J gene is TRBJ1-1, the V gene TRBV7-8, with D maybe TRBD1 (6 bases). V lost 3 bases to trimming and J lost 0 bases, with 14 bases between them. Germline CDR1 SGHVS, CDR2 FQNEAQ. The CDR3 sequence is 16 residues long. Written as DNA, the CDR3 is TGTGCCAGCAGCTTGGACAGACCGACCTTGAACACTGAAGCTTTCTTT. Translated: CASSLDRPTLNTEAFF.

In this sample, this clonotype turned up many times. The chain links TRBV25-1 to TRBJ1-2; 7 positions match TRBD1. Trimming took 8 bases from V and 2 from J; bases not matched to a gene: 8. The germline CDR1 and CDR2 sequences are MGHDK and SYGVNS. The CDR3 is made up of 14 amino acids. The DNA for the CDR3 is TGTGCCAGCGGACAGAACAGGGGAAACTATGGCTACACCTTC. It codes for CASGQNRGNYGYTF.

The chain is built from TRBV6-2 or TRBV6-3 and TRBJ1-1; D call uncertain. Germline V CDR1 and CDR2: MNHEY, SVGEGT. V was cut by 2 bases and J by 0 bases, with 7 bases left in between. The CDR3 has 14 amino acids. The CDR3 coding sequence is TGTGCCAGCAGTTACGCGCAGATGAACACTGAAGCTTTCTTT. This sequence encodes CASSYAQMNTEAFF.